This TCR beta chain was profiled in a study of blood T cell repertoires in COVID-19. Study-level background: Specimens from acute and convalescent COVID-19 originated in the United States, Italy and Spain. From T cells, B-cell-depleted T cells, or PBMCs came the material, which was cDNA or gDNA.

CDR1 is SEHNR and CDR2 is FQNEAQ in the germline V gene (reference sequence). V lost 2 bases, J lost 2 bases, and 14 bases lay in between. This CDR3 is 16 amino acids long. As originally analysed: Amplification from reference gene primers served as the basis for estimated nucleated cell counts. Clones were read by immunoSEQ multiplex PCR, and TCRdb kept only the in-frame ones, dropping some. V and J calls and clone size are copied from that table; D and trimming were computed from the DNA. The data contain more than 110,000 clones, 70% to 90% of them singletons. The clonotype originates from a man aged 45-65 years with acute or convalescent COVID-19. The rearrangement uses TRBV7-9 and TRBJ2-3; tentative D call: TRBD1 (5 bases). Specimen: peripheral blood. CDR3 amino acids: CASSLIRGRDTDTQYF. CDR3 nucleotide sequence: TGTGCCAGCAGCTTAATTCGAGGCAGGGACACAGATACGCAGTATTTT. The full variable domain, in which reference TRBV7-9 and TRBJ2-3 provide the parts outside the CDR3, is DTGVSQNPRHKITKRGQNVTFRCDPISEHNRLYWYRQTLGQGPEFLTYFQNEAQLEKSRLLSDRFSAERPKGSFSTLEIQRTEQGDSAMYLCASSLIRGRDTDTQYFGPGTRLTVL.